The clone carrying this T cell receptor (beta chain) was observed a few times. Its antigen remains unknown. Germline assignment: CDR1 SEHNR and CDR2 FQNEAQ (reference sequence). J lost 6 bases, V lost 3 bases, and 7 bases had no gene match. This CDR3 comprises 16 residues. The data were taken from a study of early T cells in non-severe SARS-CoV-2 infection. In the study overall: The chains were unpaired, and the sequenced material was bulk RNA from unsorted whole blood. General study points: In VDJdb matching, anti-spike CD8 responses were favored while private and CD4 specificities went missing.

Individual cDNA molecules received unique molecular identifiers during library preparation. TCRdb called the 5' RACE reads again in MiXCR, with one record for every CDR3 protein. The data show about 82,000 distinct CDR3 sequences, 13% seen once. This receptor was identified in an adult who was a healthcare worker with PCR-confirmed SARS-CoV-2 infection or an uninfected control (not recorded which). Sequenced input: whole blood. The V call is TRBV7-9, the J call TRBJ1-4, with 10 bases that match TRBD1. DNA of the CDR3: TGTGCCAGCAGCTTTGTCCTGGGACAGGGGTATGAAAAACTGTTTTTT. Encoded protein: CASSFVLGQGYEKLFF.